Sequencing of this TCR beta chain was carried out in a study of beta chain features in type 1 diabetes. Study overall: Across all samples, over 85 million sorted cells were examined. Study results and caveats: TCRB CDR3s from Type 1 diabetes patients were moderately but significantly shorter in all four CD4+ subsets. Across patients, naive, central memory and Treg TCRB repertoires exhibited apparently greater similarity than was observed across healthy donors.

Points on this clone: Antigen: not known.

Sampling consisted of one heparinised blood draw per donor, averaging around 120 mL. The isolated RNA, all of it, was reverse transcribed, so expressed TCRB transcripts were what got sequenced. Generated by immunoSEQ multiplex PCR, the TCRdb table keeps only in-frame clones and is missing some. The table records about 230,000 clones, around 9.6% of them present only once. This CDR3 has 13 amino acids. V shed 4 bases and J 6 bases; nucleotides not matched to a gene: 4. Per the germline V gene, CDR1 is SQVTM and CDR2 is ANQGSEA. The chain has TRBV29-1 and TRBJ1-1, with 11 bases matching TRBD1. This sequence was found in a woman between 18 and 29 years old in good health. The sequenced material came from naive CD4+ T cells from blood. DNA for the CDR3: TGCAGCGTTGGGGGACAGGGGGTTCCTGAAGCTTTCTTT. Translation: CSVGGQGVPEAFF.